This T cell receptor (beta chain) was observed in a study of blood T cell repertoires in COVID-19. Study as a whole: Nucleic acid was either cDNA or gDNA, and it came from T cells, B-cell-depleted T cells, or PBMCs.

Per the original methods: Reference gene primers were amplified, and this amplification served to estimate nucleated cell counts. Measured with immunoSEQ multiplex PCR; TCRdb has only the in-frame clones, and not every one. The D gene and trimming were derived from the DNA, and the V and J assignments and clone size from that table. Of approximately 90,000 clones in the sample, around 85% were seen once. The source of this sequence is a human donor in a cohort sampled during active COVID-19. The sequencing sample was made of peripheral blood.

The CDR3 loop is CATSRDYGTEAFF. In DNA form, the CDR3 reads TGTGCCACCAGCAGAGATTACGGCACTGAAGCTTTCTTT. The genes are TRBV15 and TRBJ1-1; no definite D call. Trimming removed 0 bases from V and 4 bases from J, with 6 bases in between. Per the germline V gene, CDR1 is LNHNV and CDR2 is YYDKDF (reference sequence). This CDR3 comprises 13 residues.